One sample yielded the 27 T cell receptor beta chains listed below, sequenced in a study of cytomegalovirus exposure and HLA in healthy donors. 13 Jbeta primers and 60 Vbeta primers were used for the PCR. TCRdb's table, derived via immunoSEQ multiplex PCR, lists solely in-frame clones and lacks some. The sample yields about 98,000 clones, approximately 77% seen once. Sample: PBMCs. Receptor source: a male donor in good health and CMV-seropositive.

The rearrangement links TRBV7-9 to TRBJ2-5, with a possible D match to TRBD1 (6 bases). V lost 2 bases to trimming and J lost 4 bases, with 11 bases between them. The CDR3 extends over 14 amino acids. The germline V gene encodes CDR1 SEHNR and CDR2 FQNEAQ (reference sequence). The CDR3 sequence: CASSLRGFIETQYF. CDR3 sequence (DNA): TGTGCCAGCAGCTTAAGGGGGTTCATAGAGACCCAGTACTTC.

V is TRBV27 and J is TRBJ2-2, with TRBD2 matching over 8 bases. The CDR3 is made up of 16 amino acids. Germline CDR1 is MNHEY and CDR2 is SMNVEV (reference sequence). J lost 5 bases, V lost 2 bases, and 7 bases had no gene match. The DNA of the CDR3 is TGTGCCAGCAGTTTACTAAGCGGGAGAGGGACCGGGGAGCTGTTTTTT. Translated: CASSLLSGRGTGELFF.

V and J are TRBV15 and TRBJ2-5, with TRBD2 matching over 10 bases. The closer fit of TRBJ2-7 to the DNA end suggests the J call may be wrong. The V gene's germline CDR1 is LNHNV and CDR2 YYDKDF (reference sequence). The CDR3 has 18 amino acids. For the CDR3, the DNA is TGTGCCACCAGCAGAGATCGGACTAGCGGAGGCTTAAGTTACGAGCAGTACTTC. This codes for CATSRDRTSGGLSYEQYF.

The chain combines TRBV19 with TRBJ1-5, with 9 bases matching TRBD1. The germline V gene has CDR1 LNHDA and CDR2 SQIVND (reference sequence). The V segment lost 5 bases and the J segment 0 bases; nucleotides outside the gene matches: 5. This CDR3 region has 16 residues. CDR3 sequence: CASSLGQGISNQPQHF. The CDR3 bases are TGTGCCAGTAGTTTGGGACAGGGCATTAGCAATCAGCCCCAGCATTTT.

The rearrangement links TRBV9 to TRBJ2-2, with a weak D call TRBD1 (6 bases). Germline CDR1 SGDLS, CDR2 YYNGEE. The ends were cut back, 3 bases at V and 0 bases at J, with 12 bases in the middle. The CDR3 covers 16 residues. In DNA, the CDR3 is TGTGCCAGCAGCGCCAGGGGCGCCCCGAACACCGGGGAGCTGTTTTTT. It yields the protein CASSARGAPNTGELFF.

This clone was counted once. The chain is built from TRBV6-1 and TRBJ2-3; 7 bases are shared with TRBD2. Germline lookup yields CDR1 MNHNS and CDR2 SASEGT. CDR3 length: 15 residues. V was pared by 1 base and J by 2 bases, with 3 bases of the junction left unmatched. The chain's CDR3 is CASSEGGGPTDTQYF. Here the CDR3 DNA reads TGTGCCAGCAGTGAAGGGGGAGGGCCCACAGATACGCAGTATTTT.

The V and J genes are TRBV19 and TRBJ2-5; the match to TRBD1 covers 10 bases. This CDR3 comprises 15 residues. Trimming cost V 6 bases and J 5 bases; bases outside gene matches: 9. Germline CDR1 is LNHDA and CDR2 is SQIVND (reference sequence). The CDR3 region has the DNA TGTGCCAGTAGAGCCGGGACAGGGGTGTTCGAGACCCAGTACTTC. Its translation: CASRAGTGVFETQYF.

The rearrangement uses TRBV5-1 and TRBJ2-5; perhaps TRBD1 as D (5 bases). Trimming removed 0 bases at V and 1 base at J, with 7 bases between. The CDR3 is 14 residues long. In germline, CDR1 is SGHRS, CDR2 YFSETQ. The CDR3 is CASSLAQGQETQYF. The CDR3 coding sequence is TGCGCCAGCAGCTTGGCTCAGGGCCAAGAGACCCAGTACTTC.

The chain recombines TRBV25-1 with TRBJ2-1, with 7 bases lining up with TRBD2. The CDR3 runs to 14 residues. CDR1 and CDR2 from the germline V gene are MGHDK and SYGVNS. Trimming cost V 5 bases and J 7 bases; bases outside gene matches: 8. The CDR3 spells CASSIRDYPNEQFF. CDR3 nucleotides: TGTGCCAGCAGTATCCGGGACTATCCAAATGAGCAGTTCTTC.

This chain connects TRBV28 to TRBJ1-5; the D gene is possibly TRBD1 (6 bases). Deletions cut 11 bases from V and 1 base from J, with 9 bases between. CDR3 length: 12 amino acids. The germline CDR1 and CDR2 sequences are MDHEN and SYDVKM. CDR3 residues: CAGTGSNQPQHF. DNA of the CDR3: TGTGCCGGTACAGGGAGCAATCAGCCCCAGCATTTT.

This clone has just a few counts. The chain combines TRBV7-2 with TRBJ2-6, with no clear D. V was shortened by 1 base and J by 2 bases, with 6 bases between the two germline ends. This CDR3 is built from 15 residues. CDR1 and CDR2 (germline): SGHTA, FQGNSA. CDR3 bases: TGTGCCAGCAGCTTAGATCCGGCTGGGGCCAACGTCCTGACTTTC. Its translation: CASSLDPAGANVLTF.

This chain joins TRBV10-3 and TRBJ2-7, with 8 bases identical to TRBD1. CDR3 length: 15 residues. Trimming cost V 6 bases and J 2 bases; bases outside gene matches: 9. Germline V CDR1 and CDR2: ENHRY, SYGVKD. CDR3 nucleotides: TGTGCCATCAGGGCAGGTGGACAGGGTGCCTACGAGCAGTACTTC. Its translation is CAIRAGGQGAYEQYF.

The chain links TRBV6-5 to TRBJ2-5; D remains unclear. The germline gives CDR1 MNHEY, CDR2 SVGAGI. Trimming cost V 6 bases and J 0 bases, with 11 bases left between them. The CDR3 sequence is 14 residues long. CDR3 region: CASRKFSYQETQYF. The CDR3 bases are TGTGCCAGCAGAAAGTTCAGTTACCAAGAGACCCAGTACTTC.

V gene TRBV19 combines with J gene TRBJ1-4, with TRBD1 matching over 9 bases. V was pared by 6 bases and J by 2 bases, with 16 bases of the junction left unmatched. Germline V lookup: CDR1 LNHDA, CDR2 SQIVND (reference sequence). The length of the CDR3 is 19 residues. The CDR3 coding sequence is TGTGCCAGTAGACCCCGGACAGGGGAAGAAGAGAACACTAATGAAAAACTGTTTTTT. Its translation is CASRPRTGEEENTNEKLFF.

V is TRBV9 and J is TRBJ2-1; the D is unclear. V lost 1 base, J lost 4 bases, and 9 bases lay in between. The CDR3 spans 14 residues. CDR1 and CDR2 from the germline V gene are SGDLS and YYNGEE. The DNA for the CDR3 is TGTGCCAGCAGCGTATCGTCGTATTACAATGAGCAGTTCTTC. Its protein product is CASSVSSYYNEQFF.

The CDR3 loop is CASSLTSGRGEQFF. The CDR3 nucleotides are TGTGCCAGCAGTTTAACAAGCGGGAGGGGTGAGCAGTTCTTC. The chain employs TRBV28 and TRBJ2-1; 10 bases align to TRBD2. After removal of 2 bases from V and 9 bases from J, the junction contained 4 bases not matched to a gene. The CDR3 consists of 14 residues. Per germline, CDR1 MDHEN and CDR2 SYDVKM.

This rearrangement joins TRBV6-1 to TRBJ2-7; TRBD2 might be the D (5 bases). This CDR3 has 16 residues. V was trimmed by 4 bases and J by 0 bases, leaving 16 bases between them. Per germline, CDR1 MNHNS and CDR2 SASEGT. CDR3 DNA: TGTGCCAGCAGTGCTGGACTCTTTGCCCGCTCCTACGAGCAGTACTTC. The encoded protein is CASSAGLFARSYEQYF.

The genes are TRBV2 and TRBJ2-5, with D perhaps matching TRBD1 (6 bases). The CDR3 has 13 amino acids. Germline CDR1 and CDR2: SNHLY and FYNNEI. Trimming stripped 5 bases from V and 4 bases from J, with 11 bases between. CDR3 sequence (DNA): TGTGCCAGCAGTCGAGGACAGTTAGAGACCCAGTACTTC. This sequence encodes CASSRGQLETQYF.

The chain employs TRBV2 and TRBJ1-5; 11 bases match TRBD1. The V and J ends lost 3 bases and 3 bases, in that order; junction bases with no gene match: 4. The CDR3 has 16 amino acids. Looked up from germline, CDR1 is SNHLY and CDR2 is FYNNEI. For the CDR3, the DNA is TGTGCCAGCAGTGACCGGACAGGGGGCCCCAATCAGCCCCAGCATTTT. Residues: CASSDRTGGPNQPQHF.

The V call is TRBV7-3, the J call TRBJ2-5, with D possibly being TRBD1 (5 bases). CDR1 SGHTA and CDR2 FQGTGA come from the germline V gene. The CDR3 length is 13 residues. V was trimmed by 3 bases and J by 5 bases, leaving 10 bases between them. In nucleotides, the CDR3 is TGTGCCAGCAGCTTTCAGGGTGGGGAGACCCAGTACTTC. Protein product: CASSFQGGETQYF.

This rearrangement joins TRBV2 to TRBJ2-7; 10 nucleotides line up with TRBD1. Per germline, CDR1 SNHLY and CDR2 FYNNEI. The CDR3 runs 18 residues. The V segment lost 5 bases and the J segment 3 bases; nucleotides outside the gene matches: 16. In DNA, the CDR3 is TGTGCCAGCAGTCGTAAGCTGATTTCGGGACAGGGGTTCTACGAGCAGTACTTC. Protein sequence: CASSRKLISGQGFYEQYF.

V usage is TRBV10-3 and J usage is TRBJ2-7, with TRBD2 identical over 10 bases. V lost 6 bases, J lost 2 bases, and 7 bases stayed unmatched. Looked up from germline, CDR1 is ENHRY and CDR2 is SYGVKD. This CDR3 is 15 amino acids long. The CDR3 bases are TGTGCCATCAGCCCCGGGACTAGCGCACCCTACGAGCAGTACTTC. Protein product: CAISPGTSAPYEQYF.

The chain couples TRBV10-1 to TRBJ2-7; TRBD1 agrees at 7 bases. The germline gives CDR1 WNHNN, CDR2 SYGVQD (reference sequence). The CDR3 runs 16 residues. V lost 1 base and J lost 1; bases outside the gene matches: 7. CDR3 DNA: TGCGCCAGCAGTGAGTTACCGGGACAGAGTTCCTACGAGCAGTACTTC. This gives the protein CASSELPGQSSYEQYF.

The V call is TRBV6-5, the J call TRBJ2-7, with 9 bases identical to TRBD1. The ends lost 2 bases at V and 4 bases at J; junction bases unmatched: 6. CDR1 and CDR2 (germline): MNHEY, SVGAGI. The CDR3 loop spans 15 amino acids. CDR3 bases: TGTGCCAGCAGTTACGGGACAGGGACACTTTACGAGCAGTACTTC. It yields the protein CASSYGTGTLYEQYF.

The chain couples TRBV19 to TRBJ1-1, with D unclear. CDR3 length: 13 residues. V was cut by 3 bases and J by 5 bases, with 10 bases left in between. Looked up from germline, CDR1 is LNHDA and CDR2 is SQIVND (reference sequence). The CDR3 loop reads CASSIPGGTEAFF. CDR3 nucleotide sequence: TGTGCCAGTAGTATCCCCGGCGGGACTGAAGCTTTCTTT.

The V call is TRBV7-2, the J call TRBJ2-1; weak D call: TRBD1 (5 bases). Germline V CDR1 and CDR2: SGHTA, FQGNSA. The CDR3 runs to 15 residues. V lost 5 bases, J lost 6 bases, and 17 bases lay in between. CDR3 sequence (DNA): TGTGCCAGCAGCACATGGGCAGGGTCGGGCAATGAGCAGTTCTTC. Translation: CASSTWAGSGNEQFF.

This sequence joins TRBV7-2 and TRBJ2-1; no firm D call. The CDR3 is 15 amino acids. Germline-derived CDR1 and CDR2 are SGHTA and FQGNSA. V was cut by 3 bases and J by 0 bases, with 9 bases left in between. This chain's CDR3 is CASSFQSASYNEQFF. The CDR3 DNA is TGTGCCAGCAGCTTCCAGAGCGCCTCCTACAATGAGCAGTTCTTC.